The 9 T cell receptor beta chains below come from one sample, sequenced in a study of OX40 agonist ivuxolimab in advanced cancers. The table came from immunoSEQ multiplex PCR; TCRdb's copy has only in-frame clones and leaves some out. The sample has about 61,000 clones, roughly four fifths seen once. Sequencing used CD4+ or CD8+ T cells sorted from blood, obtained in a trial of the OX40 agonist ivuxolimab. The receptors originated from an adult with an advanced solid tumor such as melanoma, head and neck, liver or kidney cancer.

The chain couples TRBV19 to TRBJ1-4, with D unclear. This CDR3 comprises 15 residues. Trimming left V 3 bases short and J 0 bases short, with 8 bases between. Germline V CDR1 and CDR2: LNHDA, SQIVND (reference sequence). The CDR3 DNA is TGTGCCAGTAGTATTAATCAGGCAACTAATGAAAAACTGTTTTTT. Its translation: CASSINQATNEKLFF.

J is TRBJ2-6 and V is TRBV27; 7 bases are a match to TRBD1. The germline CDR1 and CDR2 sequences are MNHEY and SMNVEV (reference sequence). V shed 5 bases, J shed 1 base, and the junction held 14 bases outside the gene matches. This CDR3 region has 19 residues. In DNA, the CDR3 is TGTGCCAGCAGTACCACGTTAACAGGGGTCCGTTCTGGGGCCAACGTCCTGACTTTC. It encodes CASSTTLTGVRSGANVLTF.

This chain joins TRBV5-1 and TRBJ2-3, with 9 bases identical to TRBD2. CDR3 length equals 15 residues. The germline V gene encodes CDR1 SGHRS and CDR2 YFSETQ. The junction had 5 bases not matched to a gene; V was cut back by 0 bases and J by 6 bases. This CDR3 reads CASSLAAGGRDTQYF. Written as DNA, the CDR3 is TGCGCCAGCAGCTTGGCAGCGGGGGGTCGGGATACGCAGTATTTT.

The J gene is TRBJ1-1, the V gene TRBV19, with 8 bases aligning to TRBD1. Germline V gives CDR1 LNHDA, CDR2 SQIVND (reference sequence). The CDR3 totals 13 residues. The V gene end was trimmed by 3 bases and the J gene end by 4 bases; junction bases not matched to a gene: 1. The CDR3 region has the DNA TGTGCCAGTAGTATTGACAGGGGCACTGAAGCTTTCTTT. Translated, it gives CASSIDRGTEAFF.

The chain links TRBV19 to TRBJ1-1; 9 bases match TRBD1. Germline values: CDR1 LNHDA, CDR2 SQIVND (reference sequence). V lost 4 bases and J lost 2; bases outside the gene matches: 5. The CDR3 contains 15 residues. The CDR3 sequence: CASSKWGQGNTEAFF. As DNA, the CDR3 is TGTGCCAGTAGTAAGTGGGGACAGGGAAACACTGAAGCTTTCTTT. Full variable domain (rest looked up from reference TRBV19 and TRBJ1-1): DGGITQSPKYLFRKEGQNVTLSCEQNLNHDAMYWYRQDPGQGLRLIYYSQIVNDFQKGDIAEGYSVSREKKESFPLTVTSAQKNPTAFYLCASSKWGQGNTEAFFGQGTRLTVV.

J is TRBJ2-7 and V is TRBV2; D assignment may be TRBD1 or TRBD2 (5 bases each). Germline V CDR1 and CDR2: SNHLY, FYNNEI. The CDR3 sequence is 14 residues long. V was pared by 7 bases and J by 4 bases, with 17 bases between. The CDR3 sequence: CASKADIFQYEQYF. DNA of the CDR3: TGTGCCAGCAAAGCGGACATATTCCAATACGAGCAGTACTTC.

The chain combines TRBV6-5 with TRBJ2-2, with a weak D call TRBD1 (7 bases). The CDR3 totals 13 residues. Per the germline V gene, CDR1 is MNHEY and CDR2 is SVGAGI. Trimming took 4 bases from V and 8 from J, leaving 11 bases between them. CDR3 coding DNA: TGTGCCAGCAGTTTGGAGGGACAGGGGGAGCTGTTTTTT. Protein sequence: CASSLEGQGELFF.

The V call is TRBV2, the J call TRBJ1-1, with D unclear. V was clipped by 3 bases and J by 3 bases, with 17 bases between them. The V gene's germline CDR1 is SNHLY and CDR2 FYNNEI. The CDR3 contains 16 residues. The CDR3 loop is CASSENVVQWDTEAFF. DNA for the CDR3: TGTGCCAGCAGTGAGAATGTTGTACAGTGGGACACTGAAGCTTTCTTT.

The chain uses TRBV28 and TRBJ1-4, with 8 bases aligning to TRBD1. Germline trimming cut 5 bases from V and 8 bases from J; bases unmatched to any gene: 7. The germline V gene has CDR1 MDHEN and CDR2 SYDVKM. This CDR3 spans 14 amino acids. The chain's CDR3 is CASSPPTGEEKLFF. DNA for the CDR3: TGTGCCAGCAGTCCCCCGACAGGGGAAGAAAAACTGTTTTTT. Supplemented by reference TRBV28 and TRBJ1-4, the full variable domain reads DVKVTQSSRYLVKRTGEKVFLECVQDMDHENMFWYRQDPGLGLRLIYFSYDVKMKEKGDIPEGYSVSREKKERFSLILESASTNQTSMYLCASSPPTGEEKLFFGSGTQLSVL.